This T cell receptor (beta chain) was sequenced during a study of long-term antiretroviral therapy in people with HIV. Run at survey level, the immunoSEQ assay was version v3.0. The protocol was immunoSEQ multiplex PCR, while the TCRdb copy is restricted to in-frame clones and leaves out a portion. The sample records 34,000 or so clones, roughly 81% being singletons. Held in samples before DNA extraction were roughly 0.95-11 million cryopreserved PBMC. The CDR3 is 14 residues long. The V end lost 6 bases, the J end lost 4 bases, and 13 bases lay between the germline ends. Germline CDR1 is MNHEY and CDR2 is SMNVEV (reference sequence). As regards this clone: Its antigen is currently unknown.

General study results and limits: Absence of data on ART adherence, viral resistance or therapy changes was noted. Within the repertoire, clones expanded before ART were dominant at all time points.

The clonotype comes from a woman in her twenties or thirties with HIV. The V call is TRBV27, the J call TRBJ1-3; maybe TRBD1 (6 bases). Sample: unsorted PBMCs, taken roughly 2.8 years before starting antiretroviral therapy. In nucleotides, the CDR3 is TGTGCCAGCAGGACAGTTAGGGGGGGAAACACCATATATTTT. Amino acid sequence: CASRTVRGGNTIYF.